Listed here are 27 T cell receptor beta chains from one sample, sequenced in a study of T cell repertoires in cytomegalovirus infection. What these receptors recognize is not known. TCRdb independently ran MiXCR on the reads; one entry per CDR3 protein. The data show 800,000 to 950,000 distinct CDR3 sequences, about 33% seen once. Source: cultured CD8+ T cells from PBMCs, taken from culture after CMV antigen stimulation. Receptors originate from a human donor in good health (CMV status not recorded). Some clones in this sample may be carry-over from other donors' samples.

This clonotype turned up a few times. The CDR3 sequence: CASSLHNGGSSYNEQFF. For the CDR3, the DNA is TGTGCCAGCAGCTTACACAACGGGGGGTCCTCCTACAATGAGCAGTTCTTC. This rearrangement joins TRBV7-9 to TRBJ2-1, with TRBD2 matching 7 bases. CDR1 and CDR2 (germline): SEHNR, FQNEAQ (reference sequence). This CDR3 comprises 17 residues. The V gene end was trimmed by 2 bases and the J gene end by 0 bases; junction bases not matched to a gene: 7.

This clonotype has just a few counts. The chain carries TRBV10-3 and TRBJ2-3, with TRBD2 matching over 14 bases. The junction had 6 bases not matched to a gene; V was cut back by 0 bases and J by 4 bases. There are 18 residues in the CDR3. The germline CDR1 and CDR2 sequences are ENHRY and SYGVKD. The CDR3 protein is CAISESTSGGAYPDTQYF. For the CDR3, the DNA is TGTGCCATCAGTGAGTCGACTAGCGGGGGGGCCTACCCAGATACGCAGTATTTT.

This clonotype was counted at least ten times. The CDR3 spells CASSPRGGKGAKNIQYF. The CDR3 coding sequence is TGTGCCAGCAGCCCACGGGGGGGAAAGGGGGCCAAAAACATTCAGTACTTC. The chain employs TRBV7-8 and TRBJ2-4; the match to TRBD2 covers 8 bases. Germline V lookup: CDR1 SGHVS, CDR2 FQNEAQ. The CDR3 has 17 amino acids. V was pared by 5 bases and J by 1 base, with 10 bases of the junction left unmatched.

In its sample, this clonotype was seen a few times. This sequence joins TRBV6-5 and TRBJ1-6, with 7 bases identical to TRBD1. CDR1 and CDR2 (germline): MNHEY, SVGAGI. The V and J ends lost 0 bases and 7 bases, in that order; junction bases with no gene match: 6. The CDR3 extends over 16 amino acids. The CDR3 DNA reads as TGTGCCAGCAGTTACTCAGGGACAGCCTCAAATTCACCCCTCCACTTT. Translated, it gives CASSYSGTASNSPLHF.

V usage is TRBV7-2 and J usage is TRBJ2-3; either TRBD1 or TRBD2 may supply D (5 bases each). The V and J ends lost 5 bases and 0 bases respectively, with 27 bases between them. Germline V gene data show CDR1 as SGHTA and CDR2 as FQGNSA. The CDR3 sequence is 20 residues long. The CDR3 DNA reads TGTGCCAGCAGCCGAATTGACAGACCGAGTAGGGAGACTAGCACAGATACGCAGTATTTT. This sequence encodes CASSRIDRPSRETSTDTQYF. The full variable domain, its missing parts supplied by reference TRBV7-2 and TRBJ2-3, is GAGVSQSPSNKVTEKGKDVELRCDPISGHTALYWYRQSLGQGLEFLIYFQGNSAPDKSGLPSDRFSAERTGGSVSTLTIQRTQQEDSAVYLCASSRIDRPSRETSTDTQYFGPGTRLTVL.

This clonotype was seen a handful of times. This sequence joins TRBV9 and TRBJ2-2, with unresolved D. The V end was cut by 0 bases, the J end by 7 bases, with 22 bases between. Germline loops: CDR1 SGDLS, CDR2 YYNGEE. The CDR3 consists of 18 residues. CDR3 sequence reads: CASSVVARGKLILGELFF. The CDR3 coding sequence is TGTGCCAGCAGCGTAGTTGCCCGTGGGAAATTAATACTCGGGGAGCTGTTTTTT. Full variable domain (outside the CDR3, taken from reference TRBV9 and TRBJ2-2): DSGVTQTPKHLITATGQRVTLRCSPRSGDLSVYWYQQSLDQGLQFLIQYYNGEERAKGNILERFSAQQFPDLHSELNLSSLELGDSALYFCASSVVARGKLILGELFFGEGSRLTVL.

This chain joins TRBV25-1 and TRBJ2-1; tentative D call: TRBD1 (6 bases). There are 17 residues in the CDR3. The germline V and J ends were trimmed by 6 bases and 10 bases, with 28 bases remaining between them. CDR1 MGHDK and CDR2 SYGVNS come from the germline V gene. The CDR3 DNA reads TGTGCCAGCAGCGCCAGACCCGGACAGCCCAAAAGCCCCGAGCAGTTCTTC. Residues: CASSARPGQPKSPEQFF.

The V gene is TRBV7-3, the J gene TRBJ1-2; D not certain. Germline V gives CDR1 SGHTA, CDR2 FQGTGA. There are 9 residues in the CDR3. V was shortened by 8 bases and J by 8 bases, with 6 bases between the two germline ends. As DNA, the CDR3 is TGTGCCAGCCCCCAAGGCTACACCTTC. Translation gives CASPQGYTF.

There are a few counts of this clonotype. The V call is TRBV3-1, the J call TRBJ1-2; unclear D gene. Trimming cost V 0 bases and J 2 bases, with 13 bases left between them. The CDR3 sequence is 16 residues long. Germline CDR1 and CDR2: LGHDT and YNNKEL (reference sequence). The CDR3 region is CASSQDMRALNYGYTF. The CDR3 DNA sequence: TGTGCCAGCAGCCAAGATATGCGGGCCCTCAACTATGGCTACACCTTC.

The sample holds a few counts of this clonotype. CDR3 region: CASSTDGQGFDYGYTF. The DNA for the CDR3 is TGTGCCAGTAGTACGGATGGACAGGGGTTTGACTATGGCTACACCTTC. The J gene is TRBJ1-2, the V gene TRBV19; 9 bases map to TRBD1. CDR3 length equals 16 residues. Germline CDR1 is LNHDA and CDR2 is SQIVND (reference sequence). V lost 4 bases and J lost 3; bases outside the gene matches: 9.

The CDR3 spells CASSYSKLVAGQHYGYTF. CDR3 sequence (DNA): TGTGCCAGCAGTTACTCGAAATTGGTTGCGGGACAGCACTATGGCTACACCTTC. The chain joins TRBV6-5 to TRBJ1-2; 7 bases align to TRBD1. V dropped 0 bases and J dropped 3; count of bases not matched to a gene: 13. The CDR3 totals 18 residues. Germline V gives CDR1 MNHEY, CDR2 SVGAGI.

This clonotype was detected ten times or more. The chain couples TRBV15 to TRBJ1-1, with D possibly being TRBD1 (5 bases). Deletions cut 1 base from V and 2 bases from J, with 23 bases between. CDR3 size: 19 residues. Germline V lookup: CDR1 LNHNV, CDR2 YYDKDF (reference sequence). CDR3 loop: CATSRGYRTREGVNTEAFF. DNA of the CDR3: TGTGCCACCAGCAGAGGGTATAGGACCAGGGAGGGAGTTAACACTGAAGCTTTCTTT. The variable domain in full, completed from reference TRBV15 and TRBJ1-1, reads DAMVIQNPRYQVTQFGKPVTLSCSQTLNHNVMYWYQQKSSQAPKLLFHYYDKDFNNEADTPDNFQSRRPNTSFCFLDIRSPGLGDTAMYLCATSRGYRTREGVNTEAFFGQGTRLTVV.

Turning to this clonotype: With a much larger clone just one base away, this may be a read error. The chain joins TRBV7-9 to TRBJ1-1; D is ambiguous. This CDR3 is 13 amino acids long. CDR1 SEHNR and CDR2 FQNEAQ come from the germline V gene (reference sequence). The CDR3 protein is CVSSLYKNTEAFF. CDR3 DNA sequence: TGTGTCAGCAGCTTATATAAGAACACTGAAGCTTTCTTT.

This clonotype has only a few counts. The rearrangement uses TRBV6-2 or TRBV6-3 and TRBJ2-5, with D tentatively TRBD1 (6 bases). Trimming took off 6 bases at V and 2 bases at J, with 10 bases between the two ends. The CDR3 runs to 13 residues. CDR1 is MNHEY, CDR2 SVGEGT, per germline. Here the CDR3 reads CASRTRGQETQYF. CDR3 nucleotide sequence: TGTGCCAGCAGAACTAGGGGGCAAGAGACCCAGTACTTC.

The chain uses TRBV7-6 and TRBJ2-5, with no clear D. Trimming removed 2 bases at V and 2 bases at J, with 12 bases between. This CDR3 region has 15 residues. From germline, CDR1 is SGHVS and CDR2 FNYEAQ. CDR3 loop: CASSLKVAEQETQYF. Written as DNA, the CDR3 is TGTGCCAGCAGCTTAAAGGTGGCCGAGCAAGAGACCCAGTACTTC.

V and J are TRBV2 and TRBJ1-5; D is ambiguous. Germline values: CDR1 SNHLY, CDR2 FYNNEI. This CDR3 spans 14 amino acids. Between the trimmed V and J ends, which lost 7 bases and 3 bases, there was a span of 13 bases. The CDR3 nucleotides are TGTGCCAGCACCCCACTCGCATACAATCAGCCCCAGCATTTT. This encodes CASTPLAYNQPQHF. Looking up the rest from reference TRBV2 and TRBJ1-5 gives the full variable domain: EPEVTQTPSHQVTQMGQEVILRCVPISNHLYFYWYRQILGQKVEFLVSFYNNEISEKSEIFDDQFSVERPDGSNFTLKIRSTKLEDSAMYFCASTPLAYNQPQHFGDGTRLSIL.

In its sample, this clonotype was seen a few times. V gene TRBV27 combines with J gene TRBJ2-5, with unresolved D. V lost 6 bases and J 1 base, leaving 12 bases between the germline ends. Looked up from germline, CDR1 is MNHEY and CDR2 is SMNVEV (reference sequence). The CDR3 runs 14 residues. The DNA for the CDR3 is TGTGCCAGCAGCTCTGCCTCCTTCCAAGAGACCCAGTACTTC. It codes for CASSSASFQETQYF.

This clonotype showed up just a few times. The V and J genes are TRBV7-6 and TRBJ1-2; tentatively, D is TRBD1 (5 bases). The CDR3 spans 15 residues. Germline V gene sequence: CDR1 SGHVS, CDR2 FNYEAQ. Trimming cost V 1 base and J 8 bases, with 17 bases left between them. CDR3 sequence reads: CASSLDTGTSGGYTF. The CDR3 DNA is TGTGCCAGCAGCTTAGATACCGGGACTTCGGGCGGCTACACCTTC.

This clonotype was found many times. This chain links TRBV7-2 with TRBJ2-7; D not resolved. Germline V gene data show CDR1 as SGHTA and CDR2 as FQGNSA. The V end lost 1 base, the J end lost 3 bases, and 7 bases lay between the germline ends. The CDR3 is made up of 13 amino acids. The DNA of the CDR3 is TGTGCCAGCAGCTTAGGACCAAACTACGAGCAGTACGTC. It is translated as CASSLGPNYEQYV.

As concerns this clonotype: A clone one base away is much larger, so this may be a read error. The gene calls are TRBV12-5 and TRBJ1-5; possible D gene TRBD1, 6 bases. This CDR3 contains 14 residues. Germline V gene data show CDR1 as LGHNT and CDR2 as FRNRAP. CDR3 in amino acids: CVSAIGTQNQPQHF. The CDR3 nucleotides are TGTGTTAGTGCCATCGGGACACAGAATCAGCCCCAGCATTTT.

The chain has TRBV5-8 and TRBJ1-4, with TRBD1 matching 8 bases. Germline loops: CDR1 SGHTS, CDR2 YDEGEE. The CDR3 is 15 amino acids. J lost 8 bases, V lost 4 bases, and 10 bases had no gene match. The DNA of the CDR3 is TGTGCCAGCAGCCCACGTTTGACAGGGGAGGAAAAACTGTTTTTT. Translation gives CASSPRLTGEEKLFF.

The table lists this clonotype with a few counts. The CDR3 sequence is CASSLQGAPYGYTF. The CDR3 DNA sequence: TGTGCCAGTAGCCTTCAGGGGGCCCCTTATGGCTACACCTTC. The rearrangement links TRBV19 to TRBJ1-2; 8 nucleotides align to TRBD1. CDR1 LNHDA and CDR2 SQIVND come from the germline V gene (reference sequence). V lost 6 bases to trimming and J lost 5 bases; unmatched junction nucleotides: 8. The CDR3 totals 14 residues.

This chain uses TRBV6-6 with TRBJ2-1, with D tentatively TRBD1 (5 bases). Germline lookup yields CDR1 MNHNY and CDR2 SVGAGI (reference sequence). The V end lost 6 bases, the J end lost 6 bases, and 12 bases lay between the germline ends. The CDR3 sequence is 13 residues long. CDR3 sequence (DNA): TGTGCCAGCAGGACACAGGATTCCAATGAGCAGTTCTTC. This encodes CASRTQDSNEQFF.

This clonotype appeared once. The chain links TRBV7-4 to TRBJ2-5; 11 bases match TRBD2. Germline CDR1 is SGHVT and CDR2 is SQSDAQ. After removal of 1 base from V and 2 bases from J, the junction contained 12 bases not matched to a gene. There are 19 residues in the CDR3. For the CDR3, the DNA is TGTGCCAGCAGCTTAGTAGGGACTAGCGGAGTCTACTGGCAAGAGACCCAGTACTTC. This translates into CASSLVGTSGVYWQETQYF.

V usage is TRBV6-8 and J usage is TRBJ2-5; possibly TRBD1 for D (5 bases). CDR3 length: 15 amino acids. Germline CDR1 and CDR2: MNHGY and SAAAGT. Between the trimmed V and J ends, which lost 6 bases and 1 base, there was a span of 15 bases. The CDR3, as DNA: TGTGCCAGCAGAGAAAGACAGACCTTCCAAGAGACCCAGTACTTC. It yields the protein CASRERQTFQETQYF.

This clonotype was seen more than once but under ten times. The V call is TRBV19, the J call TRBJ1-5, with TRBD1 as a possible D gene (6 bases). Germline CDR1 and CDR2: LNHDA and SQIVND (reference sequence). The CDR3 runs to 14 residues. The germline V and J ends were trimmed by 6 bases and 1 base, with 10 bases remaining between them. The CDR3 sequence is CASRIGTSNQPQHF. The CDR3 DNA reads TGTGCCAGTAGAATCGGGACAAGCAATCAGCCCCAGCATTTT.

A few counts support this clonotype. J is TRBJ2-3 and V is TRBV5-4, with a weak D call TRBD1 (5 bases). The CDR3 contains 14 residues. The V and J ends lost 4 bases and 4 bases respectively, with 13 bases between them. The germline V gene has CDR1 SGHNT and CDR2 YYREEE (reference sequence). CDR3 in DNA: TGTGCCAGCAGCGGGGCTAGGGGCGCAGATACGCAGTATTTT. Encoded protein: CASSGARGADTQYF.